The rows below give T cell receptor beta chains drawn from one sample of a study of vaccination effects on CD4 cells after COVID-19. The protocol was immunoSEQ multiplex PCR, while the TCRdb copy is restricted to in-frame clones and leaves out a portion. The repertoire holds approximately 54,000 clones, 80% seen once, with around 2.4% in the top ten. These receptors have no known antigen. The sequencing used CD4+ T cells from PBMCs cultured with HCoV-229E spike peptides, collected before COVID-19 vaccination. The receptors shown here come from a human donor who received a COVID-19 vaccine. Each CDR3 is given with its conserved first and last residue.

>TRBJ2-6|15|TRBV7-3
CASSLHLSGANVLTF
>TRBJ2-6|15|TRBV30
CAWSEGGTGANVLTF
>TRBJ1-6|15|TRBV3-1/TRBV3-2
CASSQPGAQDSPLHF
>TRBJ1-5|13|TRBV7-2
CASSLTRDQPQHF
>TRBJ1-2|16|TRBV18
CASSPPGGGSASGYTF
>TRBJ2-3|14|TRBV5-8
CASSLGGARDTQYF
>TRBJ1-3|15|TRBV6-5
CASSYSTGPGNTIYF
>TRBJ2-1|14|TRBV2
CASKDSGGANEQFF
>TRBJ2-5|15|TRBV7-6
CASSPMVAVEETQYF
>TRBJ2-5|13|TRBV7-3
CASSLGPEETQYF
>TRBJ2-2|16|TRBV19
CASSPQVWVDAGELFF
>TRBJ2-3|17|TRBV7-2
CASSLGGTSAITDTQYF
>TRBJ1-1|15|TRBV30
CAWSASNRGNTEAFF
>TRBJ2-1|15|TRBV9
CASSLGTGSYNEQFF
>TRBJ1-1|13|TRBV9
CASSLGGGTEAFF